The rows below give T cell receptor beta chains drawn from one sample of a study of cytomegalovirus exposure and HLA in healthy donors. Sequencing used immunoSEQ multiplex PCR; TCRdb keeps in-frame clones, though not all of them. The table lists more than 90,000 clones, around 84% of them singletons, with roughly 4.3% in the top ten. Sequencing was carried out using PBMCs. The receptors come from a woman aged 40 to 50 in good health and CMV-seropositive. Both conserved end residues are part of each CDR3.

TRBV19	CASSIALAGYEQYF
TRBV11-2	CASSFIMNTEAFF
TRBV6-5	CASSRGLPLKTQYF
TRBV25-1	CATPPGQGWATQYF
TRBV5-1	CASTVAGGRTDTQYF
TRBV9	CASSGGAGNYGYTF
TRBV30	CAWTSGSLRSYNEQFF
TRBV7-8	CASSGQGALGGAFF
TRBV15	CATSKTPGTPPLYEQYF
TRBV9	CASSVGLAGFGGELFF
TRBV15	CATATDRATYEQYF
TRBV18	CASSPTGPSGANVLTF
TRBV5-4	CASSLGIAQYQETQYF
TRBV5-4	CASSKDRGVTDTQYF
TRBV25-1	CASSEGWIRGETQYF
TRBV28	CASRGNGLTYEQYF
TRBV27	CASSLSGQGVLVRYTF
TRBV29-1	CSVEGQVDNIQYF
TRBV30	CAWSVGFGVEQYF
TRBV29-1	CSVDGTGEETQYF
TRBV5-1	CASSLGQGGTQYF
TRBV4-1	CASSQGLREYEAFF
TRBV2	CASRETENYGYTF
TRBV7-9	CSSSLSDRDPYEQYF
TRBV9	CASSRAGGAGGNTIYF
TRBV30	CAWRTGTYNEQFF
TRBV5-6	CASSHGEMNTEAFF
TRBV21-1	CASSRDLGTGYTDTQYF
TRBV4-2	CASSRGPGTGSRGYTF
TRBV7-9	CASSPGQGIVSDTQYF
TRBV5-1	CASSLGRTGGYSLETQYF
TRBV6-1	CASSESWQGGTPQHF
TRBV10-3	CAISDREGYEQFF
TRBV9	CASSLEGLAGGTGELFF
TRBV10-3	CAISNKGAGGYEQYF
TRBV25-1	CASSVGQGSYNEQFF
TRBV5-1	CASSLDPPAGGSTNEKLFF
TRBV19	CASSSRTGIAEAFF
TRBV19	CASSKTSGRLNEQFF
TRBV29-1	CSVRRGGDTEAFF
TRBV28	CACWTGRTEAFF
TRBV28	CASSRQGWSSYEQYF
TRBV10-3	CAIKSAGGPYEQYF
TRBV10-3	CAISEFLGGVGNQPQHF
TRBV5-1	CASSLAGGSGRGETQYF
TRBV4-1	CASSQVAAGPRDTQYF